The rows below give T cell receptor beta chains drawn from one sample of a study of shared clonotypes between healthy human individuals. The table came from immunoSEQ multiplex PCR; TCRdb's copy has only in-frame clones and leaves some out. The sample records roughly 2.5 million clones, 85% to 95% being singletons. The source material was naive CD4+ T cells sorted from blood. The receptor source for this set is a man aged 18 to 30 in good health. The CDR3 runs from the conserved cysteine through the conserved F or W. Fields, in order: J gene, D gene, V gene, CDR3 protein, CDR3 DNA. D genes are given only for firm matches.

>TRBJ1-5|TRBD1|TRBV28
CASSMGTGGFQPQHF
TGTGCCAGCAGTATGGGGACAGGGGGTTTTCAGCCCCAGCATTTT
>TRBJ2-2|TRBD1|TRBV10-3
CAISFDRGDTGELFF
TGTGCCATCAGTTTCGACAGGGGTGACACCGGGGAGCTGTTTTTT
>TRBJ1-3|-|TRBV6-5
CASIAPGGPGNTIYF
TGTGCCAGCATAGCGCCCGGGGGGCCTGGAAACACCATATATTTT
>TRBJ2-6|-|TRBV10-3
CAISCFACIQSRANVLTF
TGTGCCATCAGTTGCTTCGCCTGTATACAAAGTCGGGCCAACGTCCTGACTTTC
>TRBJ2-7|TRBD2|TRBV27
CASSPSGTYEQYF
TGTGCCAGCAGTCCTAGCGGAACCTACGAGCAGTACTTC
>TRBJ2-5|TRBD2|TRBV19
CASSFLAGGQETQYF
TGTGCCAGTAGTTTCCTAGCGGGGGGACAAGAGACCCAGTACTTC
>TRBJ1-3|-|TRBV5-1
CASSVGPGAGNTIYF
TGCGCCAGCAGCGTAGGACCCGGCGCTGGAAACACCATATATTTT
>TRBJ1-5|-|TRBV21-1
CASSTPKVTGGNQPQHF
TGTGCCAGCAGCACCCCCAAAGTCACAGGGGGGAATCAGCCCCAGCATTTT
>TRBJ1-4|TRBD1|TRBV10-3
CATRTGAPEKLFF
TGTGCCACCAGGACAGGGGCGCCTGAAAAACTGTTTTTT
>TRBJ2-3|TRBD2|TRBV11-3
CASSKGTSGSGTDTQYF
TGTGCCAGCAGCAAGGGGACTAGCGGGAGTGGGACAGATACGCAGTATTTT
>TRBJ2-5|TRBD2|TRBV5-4
CASSLRGGGETQYF
TGTGCCAGCAGCTTGCGCGGGGGGGGTGAGACCCAGTACTTC
>TRBJ2-7|-|TRBV28
CASSGGRGREQYF
TGTGCCAGCAGTGGGGGACGGGGTAGGGAGCAGTACTTC
>TRBJ1-2|-|TRBV5-1
CASSSAHGSYGYTF
TGCGCCAGCAGCTCCGCGCACGGTTCCTATGGCTACACCTTC
>TRBJ1-4|-|TRBV6-1
CASSEQVAGANEKLFF
TGTGCCAGCAGTGAACAAGTGGCAGGGGCTAATGAAAAACTGTTTTTT
>TRBJ2-2|TRBD2|TRBV7-2
CASSLGLAGFHTGELFF
TGTGCCAGCAGCCTCGGACTAGCGGGCTTTCACACCGGGGAGCTGTTTTTT
>TRBJ2-1|TRBD2|TRBV10-2
CASIVAGGSGDEQFF
TGCGCCAGCATAGTGGCGGGAGGGTCGGGAGATGAGCAGTTCTTC
>TRBJ2-1|TRBD2|TRBV18
CASSPGLGNEQFF
TGTGCCAGCTCACCGGGACTAGGCAATGAGCAGTTCTTC